Listed here are 20 T cell receptor beta chains from one sample, sequenced in a study of chemoradiotherapy in HPV16-positive cancers. Sequenced by immunoSEQ multiplex PCR; TCRdb stores in-frame clones only, minus some. Of more than 7,500 clones detected, around 78% appear once; the ten largest clones hold roughly 6.7%. Sample acquisition took place from a patient who underwent chemoradiotherapy. The receptors shown here come from a human donor with HPV-associated anogenital cancer.

The chain couples TRBV9 to TRBJ2-3; the match to TRBD2 covers 12 bases. V trimming: 4 bases; J trimming: 1 base; junction bases outside the gene matches: 1. The length of the CDR3 is 15 residues. The V gene's germline CDR1 is SGDLS and CDR2 YYNGEE. Here the CDR3 reads CASSSSGGGTDTQYF. CDR3 nucleotide sequence: TGTGCCAGCAGCTCTAGCGGGGGGGGCACAGATACGCAGTATTTT.

This clone turned up a few times. The chain couples TRBV9 to TRBJ2-1; 8 nucleotides align to TRBD2. The junction had 7 bases not matched to a gene; V was cut back by 0 bases and J by 8 bases. CDR3 size: 15 residues. Germline CDR1 and CDR2: SGDLS and YYNGEE. CDR3 nucleotide sequence: TGTGCCAGCAGCGTAGAAGTGACTAGCGTTGATGAGCAGTTCTTC. As protein: CASSVEVTSVDEQFF. Using reference TRBV9 and TRBJ2-1 for the parts outside the CDR3, the full variable domain is DSGVTQTPKHLITATGQRVTLRCSPRSGDLSVYWYQQSLDQGLQFLIQYYNGEERAKGNILERFSAQQFPDLHSELNLSSLELGDSALYFCASSVEVTSVDEQFFGPGTRLTVL.

CDR3 bases: TGTGCCAGCAGTGGGGGACAGGGTCGCCAGCCCCAGCATTTT. Amino acids: CASSGGQGRQPQHF. This chain uses TRBV19 with TRBJ1-5, with TRBD1 identical over 9 bases. With V trimmed by 9 bases and J by 7 bases, 10 bases remained unmatched. Germline V gene lookup returns CDR1 LNHDA and CDR2 SQIVND (reference sequence). This CDR3 comprises 14 residues.

The chain employs TRBV6-5 and TRBJ2-7; D possibly uses TRBD1 or TRBD2 (5 bases each). The CDR3 has 14 amino acids. Germline V CDR1 and CDR2: MNHEY, SVGAGI. The V gene lost 6 bases and the J gene lost 4 bases, with 16 bases spanning the gap. For the CDR3, the DNA is TGTGCCAGCAGCCCGGTGCAGGGCGGGTACGAGCAGTACTTC. This encodes CASSPVQGGYEQYF.

The V call is TRBV30, the J call TRBJ2-7, with 12 bases identical to TRBD2. V was clipped by 2 bases and J by 1 base; unmatched bases: 21. This CDR3 has 21 amino acids. The germline V gene has CDR1 GTSNPN and CDR2 SVGIG (reference sequence). The CDR3 DNA reads TGTGCCTGGAGTAAACCGAGGACAACTCAACGGACTAGCGGGATGTCCTACGAGCAGTACTTC. Protein sequence: CAWSKPRTTQRTSGMSYEQYF. Full variable domain (remainder filled in from reference TRBV30 and TRBJ2-7): SQTIHQWPATLVQPVGSPLSLECTVEGTSNPNLYWYRQAAGRGLQLLFYSVGIGQISSEVPQNLSASRPQDRQFILSSKKLLLSDSGFYLCAWSKPRTTQRTSGMSYEQYFGPGTRLTVT.

V gene TRBV6-6 combines with J gene TRBJ1-2, with TRBD1 matching over 7 bases. The V segment lost 7 bases and the J segment 8 bases; nucleotides outside the gene matches: 13. Germline-derived CDR1 and CDR2 are MNHNY and SVGAGI (reference sequence). The CDR3 contains 14 residues. CDR3 region: CASTIRVGGEGYTF. The CDR3 region has the DNA TGTGCCAGCACCATACGGGTAGGGGGCGAAGGCTACACCTTC.

CDR3 region: CASSEMMADLNTEAFF. DNA for the CDR3: TGTGCCAGCAGTGAAATGATGGCGGATCTAAACACTGAAGCTTTCTTT. The chain uses TRBV2 and TRBJ1-1; D gene unclear. V lost 2 bases and J 2 bases, leaving 15 bases between the germline ends. Germline V gene lookup returns CDR1 SNHLY and CDR2 FYNNEI. The CDR3 is 16 amino acids.

The chain links TRBV7-2 to TRBJ2-7; D unresolved. V was cut by 5 bases and J by 2 bases, with 10 bases left in between. Germline V CDR1 and CDR2: SGHTA, FQGNSA. The CDR3 has 13 amino acids. As DNA, the CDR3 is TGTGCCAGCAGCCCCCGCCGGGCCTACGAGCAGTACTTC. It is translated as CASSPRRAYEQYF. Using reference TRBV7-2 and TRBJ2-7 for the parts outside the CDR3, the full variable domain is GAGVSQSPSNKVTEKGKDVELRCDPISGHTALYWYRQSLGQGLEFLIYFQGNSAPDKSGLPSDRFSAERTGGSVSTLTIQRTQQEDSAVYLCASSPRRAYEQYFGPGTRLTVT.

This sequence joins TRBV11-2 and TRBJ1-1; 7 nucleotides match TRBD1. This CDR3 contains 15 residues. After removal of 0 bases from V and 2 bases from J, the junction contained 3 bases not matched to a gene. From germline, CDR1 is SGHAT and CDR2 FQNNGV. In DNA form, the CDR3 reads TGTGCCAGCAGCTTAGATGGGGACAGAAACACTGAAGCTTTCTTT. Residues: CASSLDGDRNTEAFF.

This clone was seen only a few times. CDR3 bases: TGCGCCAGCAGCTTCGGACAGCCGAGCTCCTACGAGCAGTACTTC. It is translated as CASSFGQPSSYEQYF. The chain is built from TRBV5-1 and TRBJ2-7, with D maybe TRBD1 (6 bases). In germline, CDR1 is SGHRS, CDR2 YFSETQ. Trimming took 2 bases from V and 0 from J, leaving 12 bases between them. This CDR3 is built from 15 residues.

This chain links TRBV6-5 with TRBJ2-3; TRBD1 might be the D (5 bases). CDR3 length: 10 amino acids. The V gene lost 11 bases and the J gene lost 5 bases, with 8 bases spanning the gap. Germline CDR1 is MNHEY and CDR2 is SVGAGI. In DNA form, the CDR3 reads TGTGCCTCCCAGGGAGATACGCAGTATTTT. It is translated as CASQGDTQYF.

A word on this clone: The junction does not match germline at one end; this may be a read error. The V and J genes are TRBV25-1 and TRBJ2-7; D unclear. This CDR3 has 11 amino acids. The germline V gene encodes CDR1 MGHDK and CDR2 SYGVNS. The CDR3 DNA reads as TGTGCCAGCAGGAGCTCCTACGAGCAGTGCTTC. It encodes CASRSSYEQCF.

The V and J genes are TRBV9 and TRBJ1-1; D might be TRBD1 (5 bases). Trimming cost V 5 bases and J 5 bases, with 7 bases left between them. The CDR3 is 11 amino acids. Germline CDR1 SGDLS, CDR2 YYNGEE. CDR3 region: CASRGGTEAFF. The CDR3 bases are TGTGCCAGCAGGGGGGGGACTGAAGCTTTCTTT.

The chain carries TRBV7-9 and TRBJ1-1; D gene uncertain. CDR1 is SEHNR, CDR2 FQNEAQ, per germline (reference sequence). The CDR3 covers 14 residues. Trimming removed 1 base from V and 5 bases from J, with 11 bases in between. The CDR3 loop reads CASSLGLGNTEAFF. CDR3 nucleotides: TGTGCCAGCAGCTTAGGTTTAGGAAATACTGAAGCTTTCTTT.

This clone was recorded a few times. This chain connects TRBV5-4 to TRBJ2-6; D possibly corresponds to TRBD1 (6 bases). This CDR3 contains 17 residues. Trimming removed 0 bases from V and 2 bases from J, with 12 bases in between. Germline V lookup: CDR1 SGHNT, CDR2 YYREEE (reference sequence). This chain's CDR3 is CASSLDPAGAGANVLTF. The CDR3 DNA is TGTGCCAGCAGCTTGGATCCGGCAGGGGCTGGGGCCAACGTCCTGACTTTC.

This chain uses TRBV19 with TRBJ1-1, with 8 bases matching TRBD1. V lost 4 bases to trimming and J lost 4 bases; unmatched junction nucleotides: 8. The CDR3 extends over 15 amino acids. CDR1 is LNHDA and CDR2 is SQIVND in the germline V gene (reference sequence). The CDR3 sequence is CASSNLLTGGTEAFF. In DNA form, the CDR3 reads TGTGCCAGTAGTAATTTGCTTACAGGGGGCACTGAAGCTTTCTTT.

The chain joins TRBV6-5 to TRBJ2-7, with D uncertain. CDR1 and CDR2 from the germline V gene are MNHEY and SVGAGI. V lost 8 bases and J 0 bases, leaving 14 bases between the germline ends. The CDR3 has 14 residues. The DNA for the CDR3 is TGTGCCAGCTCCCGCAGCACGAGCTCCTACGAGCAGTACTTC. Translating gives CASSRSTSSYEQYF.

The V call is TRBV7-6, the J call TRBJ2-3, with 11 bases matching TRBD2. V trimming: 4 bases; J trimming: 6 bases; junction bases outside the gene matches: 18. CDR3 length equals 19 residues. The germline CDR1 and CDR2 sequences are SGHVS and FNYEAQ. Here the CDR3 DNA reads TGTGCCAGCAGCTCCACCCCGCCACGGATAGCGGGGGGGAGGGATACGCAGTATTTT. This gives the protein CASSSTPPRIAGGRDTQYF.

The J gene is TRBJ1-1, the V gene TRBV18, with D unresolved. Germline CDR1 is KGHSH and CDR2 is LQKENI. Trimming cost V 5 bases and J 6 bases, with 13 bases left between them. CDR3 length equals 13 residues. CDR3 in DNA: TGTGCCAGCTCATCCCCGGACGGGTCTGAAGCTTTCTTT. Translation: CASSSPDGSEAFF. The variable domain in full, with the rest retrieved from reference TRBV18 and TRBJ1-1, is NAGVMQNPRHLVRRRGQEARLRCSPMKGHSHVYWYRQLPEEGLKFMVYLQKENIIDESGMPKERFSAEFPKEGPSILRIQQVVRGDSAAYFCASSSPDGSEAFFGQGTRLTVV.

The chain couples TRBV13 to TRBJ2-6; no definite D call. The germline V and J ends were trimmed by 5 bases and 4 bases, with 12 bases remaining between them. Germline V gene sequence: CDR1 PRHDT, CDR2 FYEKMQ (reference sequence). The CDR3 spans 15 residues. CDR3 nucleotide sequence: TGTGCCAGCAGCCCCCCGGCACCCGGGGCCAACGTCCTGACTTTC. It translates to CASSPPAPGANVLTF.